The sequence of this TCR beta chain was determined in a study of blood T cell repertoires in COVID-19. Overall study: Acute and convalescent COVID-19 samples came from the United States, Italy and Spain. The analysed material was cDNA or gDNA that came from T cells, B-cell-depleted T cells, or PBMCs.

Repertoires were generated with immunoSEQ multiplex PCR, while TCRdb's copy carries only in-frame clones and drops some. The table shows around 200,000 clones, with approximately 86% occurring only once. Germline loops: CDR1 GTSNPN, CDR2 SVGIG (reference sequence). The J segment lost 2 bases and the V segment lost 8 bases, leaving 8 bases of the junction unmatched. The CDR3 totals 14 residues. V usage is TRBV30 and J usage is TRBJ2-2; 7 nucleotides agree with TRBD2. Sequencing was performed on peripheral blood. The TCR was taken from a man aged 35 to 55 with active or convalescent COVID-19. The CDR3 is CAVTTSINTGELFF. CDR3 nucleotide sequence: TGTGCCGTAACGACTAGCATTAACACCGGGGAGCTGTTTTTT.